This entry is about one T cell receptor beta chain. Germline-derived CDR1 and CDR2 are SGHDT and YYEEEE. Trimming removed 4 bases at V and 0 bases at J, with 13 bases between. This CDR3 is 15 amino acids long. Sequencing used immunoSEQ multiplex PCR; TCRdb keeps in-frame clones, though not all of them. The sample yields 74,000 or so clones, 93% seen once. This entry comes from a study of technical replicates of blood from a few donors. The V gene is TRBV5-6, the J gene TRBJ1-1; D call uncertain. This sequence originates from a human donor in good health. The sample taken for sequencing was T cells isolated from PBMCs. CDR3 in DNA: TGTGCCAGCAGCCATTTACGGAGGATGAACACTGAAGCTTTCTTT. It specifies CASSHLRRMNTEAFF.